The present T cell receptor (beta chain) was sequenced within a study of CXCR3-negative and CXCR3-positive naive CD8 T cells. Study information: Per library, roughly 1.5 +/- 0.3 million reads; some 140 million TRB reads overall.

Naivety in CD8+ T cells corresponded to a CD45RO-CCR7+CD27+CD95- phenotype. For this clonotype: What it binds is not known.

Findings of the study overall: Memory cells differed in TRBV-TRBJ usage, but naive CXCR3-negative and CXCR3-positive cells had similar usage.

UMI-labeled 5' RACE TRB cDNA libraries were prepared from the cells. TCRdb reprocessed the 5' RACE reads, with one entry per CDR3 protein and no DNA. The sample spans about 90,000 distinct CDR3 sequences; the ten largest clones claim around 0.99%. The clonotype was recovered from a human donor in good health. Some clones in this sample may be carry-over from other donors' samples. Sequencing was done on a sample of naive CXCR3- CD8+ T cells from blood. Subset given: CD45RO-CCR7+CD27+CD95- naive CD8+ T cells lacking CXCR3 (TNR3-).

CDR3 sequence: CASSPTDGYEQYF. V usage is TRBV18 and J usage is TRBJ2-7. CDR1 and CDR2 from the germline V gene are KGHSH and LQKENI. The CDR3 loop spans 13 amino acids.